This T cell receptor (beta chain) was captured in a study of control samples from healthy donors and cancer patients. This table comes from immunoSEQ multiplex PCR, and its TCRdb copy is limited to in-frame clones, with some not included. The sample lists 110,000 to 150,000 clones, 85% to 95% occurring once. The CDR3 consists of 16 residues. Germline CDR1 and CDR2: SGHAT and FQNNGV. V gave up 3 bases and J gave up 4 bases, with 15 bases separating them. The sequence derives from a man aged 40-50 years in good health. The chain combines TRBV11-2 with TRBJ1-4; D not resolved. The sequencing input was blood. This CDR3 is CASSFSAGGINEKLFF. The CDR3 DNA sequence: TGTGCCAGCAGCTTCTCTGCCGGCGGAATTAATGAAAAACTGTTTTTT.